The 8 T cell receptor beta chains listed next were all sequenced from one sample in a study of control samples from healthy donors and cancer patients. Libraries were prepared by immunoSEQ multiplex PCR; TCRdb keeps only in-frame clonotypes and omits some of them. The table has just under 150,000 clones, approximately 92% seen once. The sequenced material came from blood. These receptors originate from a man aged 25 to 45 in good health.

This chain connects TRBV6-5 to TRBJ2-1; 8 nucleotides match TRBD1. This CDR3 spans 15 amino acids. Germline V CDR1 and CDR2: MNHEY, SVGAGI. The V segment lost 0 bases and the J segment 9 bases; nucleotides outside the gene matches: 7. As DNA, the CDR3 is TGTGCCAGCAGTTACTCCCAGGGGGCGTTGAGTGAGCAGTTCTTC. Its protein is CASSYSQGALSEQFF.

The chain has TRBV5-1 and TRBJ1-1; perhaps TRBD1 as D (6 bases). Trimming left V 9 bases short and J 5 bases short, with 14 bases between. Germline values: CDR1 SGHRS, CDR2 YFSETQ. This CDR3 contains 12 residues. CDR3 sequence (DNA): TGCGCCACCCCAAGGGGGAGAACTGAAGCTTTCTTT. Its translation is CATPRGRTEAFF.

Note on this clone: The junction departs from the called germline gene at one end, perhaps through a read error. The J gene is TRBJ1-2, the V gene TRBV7-9, with D unresolved. CDR1 is SEHNR, CDR2 FQNEAQ, per germline (reference sequence). The CDR3 runs 12 residues. CDR3 coding DNA: TGTGCCAGCAGCTTAAGTAACAATGGCTACACCTTC. Its protein is CASSLSNNGYTF.

The genes are TRBV7-6 and TRBJ2-7; possibly TRBD1 for D (5 bases). The CDR3 runs 13 residues. Germline lookup yields CDR1 SGHVS and CDR2 FNYEAQ. Trimming cost V 4 bases and J 6 bases, with 13 bases left between them. The CDR3 sequence: CASSSSQGTEQYF. CDR3 DNA: TGTGCCAGCAGCTCCTCCCAGGGAACCGAGCAGTACTTC.

The genes are TRBV12-5 and TRBJ1-1, with D possibly matching TRBD1 (6 bases). CDR1 is LGHNT, CDR2 FRNRAP, per germline. V was pared by 4 bases and J by 8 bases, with 26 bases between. This CDR3 contains 17 residues. CDR3 sequence (DNA): TGTGCTAGTGGTTCGATGAGGGGGGGCAAGGCCCGGGCGGAAGCTTTCTTT. This translates into CASGSMRGGKARAEAFF.

In this sample, this clone turned up a few times. This chain joins TRBV20-1 and TRBJ1-1; D uncertain. Trimming removed 1 base from V and 4 bases from J, with 4 bases in between. From germline, CDR1 is DFQATT and CDR2 SNEGSKA (reference sequence). The length of the CDR3 is 11 residues. The CDR3 here is CSARGGTEAFF. CDR3 nucleotides: TGCAGTGCTAGAGGCGGCACTGAAGCTTTCTTT.

This clone was detected only once. The chain has TRBV7-9 and TRBJ1-1; tentatively, D is TRBD1 (6 bases). The CDR3 totals 13 residues. Germline CDR1 and CDR2: SEHNR and FQNEAQ (reference sequence). The V gene lost 6 bases and the J gene lost 1 base, with 9 bases spanning the gap. The CDR3 bases are TGTGCCAGCAGGGGGGGACAGAACACTGAAGCTTTCTTT. Translating gives CASRGGQNTEAFF.

The chain recombines TRBV7-9 with TRBJ2-7, with 8 bases matching TRBD1. In germline, CDR1 is SEHNR, CDR2 FQNEAQ (reference sequence). V lost 5 bases and J lost 2; bases outside the gene matches: 8. The CDR3 spans 15 residues. CDR3 protein: CASSDRDRSPYEQYF. The CDR3 nucleotides are TGTGCCAGCAGCGACCGGGACAGGTCCCCCTACGAGCAGTACTTC.